This TCR beta chain was captured by sequencing in a study of regulatory dendritic cells for organ transplantation. Germline V gene lookup returns CDR1 MNHEY and CDR2 SVGAGI. V was shortened by 5 bases and J by 7 bases, with 11 bases between the two germline ends. The CDR3 sequence is 12 residues long. Study-level findings and limits: Naive CD4+ and CD8+ repertoires were highly diverse; memory CD8+ was most oligoclonal. Mature dendritic cells appeared to drive more memory CD8+ clonal expansion than regulatory ones.

Sequencing was performed with immunoSEQ multiplex PCR; in TCRdb, only in-frame clones are kept and a portion is missing. This sample carries 30,000 to 40,000 clones, 80% to 95% of them seen once, and the ten largest clones take over 0.1%. Regarding this clone: Antigen unknown.

Sequencing was done on a sample of naive CD8+ T cells from blood. The sample's subset: CD45RA+ naive T cells. The rearrangement uses TRBV6-5 and TRBJ1-2, with D maybe TRBD1 (5 bases). This sequence was found in a human donor in good health. The CDR3 coding sequence is TGTGCCAGCAGTCTCGACAGTCGTGGCTACACCTTC. It codes for CASSLDSRGYTF.